The 5 T cell receptor beta chains presented below share a single source sample, sequenced in a study of control samples from healthy donors and cancer patients. Data came from immunoSEQ multiplex PCR; TCRdb stores just in-frame clones and leaves some out. The sample shows about 110,000 clones, over 75% of them seen only once. Sequenced: PBMCs. The receptors derive from a woman in her sixties with lung cancer.

CDR3 in amino acids: CASSLDRGDGYTF. The CDR3 coding sequence is TGTGCCAGCAGTTTGGACAGGGGAGATGGCTACACCTTC. The chain combines TRBV12-3 or TRBV12-4 with TRBJ1-2; 9 nucleotides line up with TRBD1. This CDR3 region has 13 residues. The V segment lost 3 bases and the J segment 6 bases; nucleotides outside the gene matches: 2.

In nucleotides, the CDR3 is TGTGCCAGCACCAAGACAGGGGTTAACACTGAAGCTTTCTTT. Its protein is CASTKTGVNTEAFF. V is TRBV6-5 and J is TRBJ1-1; TRBD1 matches 8 bases. This CDR3 comprises 14 residues. V shed 7 bases and J 2 bases; nucleotides not matched to a gene: 6. CDR1 and CDR2 (germline): MNHEY, SVGAGI.

V gene TRBV18 combines with J gene TRBJ1-3; D call uncertain. Per germline, CDR1 KGHSH and CDR2 LQKENI. The CDR3 spans 16 residues. The V gene lost 6 bases and the J gene lost 4 bases, with 19 bases spanning the gap. The CDR3 nucleotides read TGTGCCAGCTCTGATCTCACAACCTCTTCCGGAAACACCATATATTTT. Translation gives CASSDLTTSSGNTIYF.

This clone was counted once. The chain is built from TRBV5-1 and TRBJ2-7, with a tentative D call TRBD2 (7 bases). CDR1 is SGHRS and CDR2 is YFSETQ in the germline V gene. There are 14 residues in the CDR3. V was shortened by 0 bases and J by 11 bases, with 18 bases between the two germline ends. CDR3 sequence (DNA): TGCGCCAGCAGCTTGGGAGGGGGTAGCGGGTCGGAGTACTTC. Translated: CASSLGGGSGSEYF.

The chain has TRBV2 and TRBJ1-2; the match to TRBD1 covers 7 bases. Germline CDR1 reads SNHLY; CDR2 reads FYNNEI. The CDR3 has 14 residues. The J segment lost 2 bases and the V segment lost 3 bases, leaving 3 bases of the junction unmatched. Written as DNA, the CDR3 is TGTGCCAGCAGTGAGACAGGGCAAAACTATGGCTACACCTTC. Translating it yields CASSETGQNYGYTF.